The 32 T cell receptor beta chains presented below share a single source sample, sequenced in a study of PD-L1 blockade in urothelial cancer. Sample time point: pretreatment peripheral blood. Generated by immunoSEQ multiplex PCR, the TCRdb table keeps only in-frame clones and is missing some. Among 40,000 or so clones, about 89% were seen once, and the ten largest hold about 10%. Sequenced here: PBMCs, sampled around atezolizumab (anti-PD-L1) treatment. The origin of the receptors is a woman aged 60-75 years with urothelial cancer.

The chain is built from TRBV4-2 and TRBJ2-1; D gene unclear. V gave up 0 bases and J gave up 7 bases, with 13 bases separating them. CDR3 length: 15 amino acids. Germline V gene data show CDR1 as LGHNA and CDR2 as YNFKEQ. CDR3 nucleotides: TGTGCCAGCAGCCAAGAGCGTTCGGGTGTGAATGAGCAGTTCTTC. This codes for CASSQERSGVNEQFF.

This sequence joins TRBV10-3 and TRBJ2-6; 10 bases agree with TRBD1. This CDR3 contains 18 residues. V lost 0 bases, J lost 1 base, and 3 bases stayed unmatched. Per germline, CDR1 ENHRY and CDR2 SYGVKD. CDR3 sequence reads: CAISESDRGASGANVLTF. DNA for the CDR3: TGTGCCATCAGTGAGTCGGACAGGGGGGCTTCTGGGGCCAACGTCCTGACTTTC.

The rearrangement links TRBV2 to TRBJ1-1; D is unclear. Germline loops: CDR1 SNHLY, CDR2 FYNNEI. Trimming stripped 6 bases from V and 3 bases from J, with 11 bases between. This CDR3 region has 13 residues. The CDR3 sequence: CASSIREYTEAFF. DNA for the CDR3: TGTGCCAGCAGCATACGGGAATACACTGAAGCTTTCTTT.

The rearrangement links TRBV6-1 to TRBJ1-2; D call uncertain. The CDR3 is made up of 18 amino acids. Trimming took 5 bases from V and 0 from J, leaving 22 bases between them. The germline CDR1 and CDR2 sequences are MNHNS and SASEGT. CDR3 nucleotides: TGTGCCAGCAGTCAAGGACGGGAGCCTGGTGGGTCTAACTATGGCTACACCTTC. This gives the protein CASSQGREPGGSNYGYTF.

The chain uses TRBV7-8 and TRBJ2-7, with D perhaps matching TRBD2 (6 bases). Deletions cut 5 bases from V and 0 bases from J, with 11 bases between. This CDR3 is built from 14 residues. Per germline, CDR1 SGHVS and CDR2 FQNEAQ. CDR3 residues: CASSGTPNSYEQYF. The CDR3 DNA reads as TGTGCCAGCAGCGGGACTCCGAACTCCTACGAGCAGTACTTC.

The V call is TRBV6-1, the J call TRBJ1-2; 7 nucleotides align to TRBD1. J gave up 6 bases and V 6 bases, and 7 bases lay outside the gene matches. The germline gives CDR1 MNHNS, CDR2 SASEGT. The CDR3 length is 13 residues. The CDR3 sequence is CASSEQGRDGYTF. Here the CDR3 DNA reads TGTGCCAGCAGCGAACAGGGGAGGGATGGCTACACCTTC.

The V gene is TRBV5-1, the J gene TRBJ2-1, with 8 bases lining up with TRBD2. J was trimmed by 5 bases and V by 5 bases; bases with no gene match: 12. There are 16 residues in the CDR3. Germline V gene lookup returns CDR1 SGHRS and CDR2 YFSETQ. In DNA, the CDR3 is TGCGCCAGCAGGCCCTCCGGGACTAGGAACCACAATGAGCAGTTCTTC. This encodes CASRPSGTRNHNEQFF.

V gene TRBV6-4 combines with J gene TRBJ1-5; 8 bases are a match to TRBD1. The CDR3 sequence is 17 residues long. V shed 7 bases, J shed 0 bases, and the junction held 11 bases outside the gene matches. The germline V gene encodes CDR1 MRHNA and CDR2 SNTAGT. The CDR3 is CASIQAQGARSNQPQHF. Written as DNA, the CDR3 is TGTGCCAGCATTCAGGCCCAGGGGGCTCGTAGCAATCAGCCCCAGCATTTT.

This rearrangement joins TRBV18 to TRBJ1-3, with 7 bases identical to TRBD1. CDR3 size: 15 residues. Per germline, CDR1 KGHSH and CDR2 LQKENI. Trimming removed 2 bases from V and 2 bases from J; junction bases left unmatched: 3. This CDR3 reads CASSPSQGAGNTIYF. The CDR3 DNA is TGTGCCAGCTCACCATCTCAGGGGGCTGGAAACACCATATATTTT. The complete variable domain, with remaining parts taken from reference TRBV18 and TRBJ1-3, reads NAGVMQNPRHLVRRRGQEARLRCSPMKGHSHVYWYRQLPEEGLKFMVYLQKENIIDESGMPKERFSAEFPKEGPSILRIQQVVRGDSAAYFCASSPSQGAGNTIYFGEGSWLTVV.

The chain recombines TRBV28 with TRBJ1-2; a possible D gene is TRBD1 (6 bases). V was pared by 5 bases and J by 6 bases, with 16 bases between. This CDR3 comprises 14 residues. The germline gives CDR1 MDHEN, CDR2 SYDVKM. This CDR3 is CASSTGRAGDGYTF. CDR3 DNA sequence: TGTGCCAGCAGTACGGGTAGGGCAGGGGATGGCTACACCTTC.

The chain recombines TRBV2 with TRBJ1-4, with TRBD1 matching over 10 bases. Trimming took 8 bases from V and 8 from J; bases not matched to a gene: 5. Germline V CDR1 and CDR2: SNHLY, FYNNEI. The CDR3 contains 13 residues. CDR3 loop: CASEGDRGEKLFF. Written as DNA, the CDR3 is TGTGCCAGCGAAGGGGACAGGGGAGAAAAACTGTTTTTT.

V gene TRBV30 combines with J gene TRBJ1-5; D remains ambiguous. CDR3 length: 15 amino acids. Trimming took off 0 bases at V and 6 bases at J, with 15 bases between the two ends. CDR1 and CDR2 from the germline V gene are GTSNPN and SVGIG (reference sequence). The CDR3 is CAWSVEGKVGQPQHF. The CDR3 DNA reads TGTGCCTGGAGTGTAGAGGGTAAAGTAGGTCAGCCCCAGCATTTT.

The chain links TRBV18 to TRBJ1-1; 8 bases agree with TRBD1. Germline CDR1 KGHSH, CDR2 LQKENI. This CDR3 has 21 amino acids. V dropped 3 bases and J dropped 3; count of bases not matched to a gene: 24. The CDR3 reads CASSPHAGGTGMLGVDTEAFF. The CDR3 DNA sequence: TGTGCCAGCTCACCGCACGCCGGGGGGACAGGTATGCTCGGAGTGGACACTGAAGCTTTCTTT.

V and J are TRBV7-9 and TRBJ2-2; D gene unclear. CDR3 size: 15 residues. Per the germline V gene, CDR1 is SEHNR and CDR2 is FQNEAQ (reference sequence). V lost 2 bases to trimming and J lost 3 bases, with 10 bases between them. CDR3 region: CASSLTNTDTGELFF. The CDR3 nucleotides read TGTGCCAGCAGCTTAACAAATACAGACACCGGGGAGCTGTTTTTT.

This clone was recorded only once. J is TRBJ1-3 and V is TRBV7-2, with a possible D match to TRBD1 (5 bases). The CDR3 runs 15 residues. V was pared by 3 bases and J by 4 bases, with 13 bases between. Germline assignment: CDR1 SGHTA and CDR2 FQGNSA. DNA for the CDR3: TGTGCCAGCAGCTTGGGCGGGGCGCAAGGAAACACCATATATTTT. The encoded protein is CASSLGGAQGNTIYF.

The V gene is TRBV28, the J gene TRBJ2-3, with TRBD2 as a possible D gene (5 bases). V lost 8 bases and J lost 4, with 13 bases in between. Germline V CDR1 and CDR2: MDHEN, SYDVKM. This CDR3 has 13 residues. The CDR3 sequence is CASRGPYSDTQYF. The DNA of the CDR3 is TGTGCCAGCCGAGGGCCATACTCAGATACGCAGTATTTT.

This chain connects TRBV7-9 to TRBJ1-1; 11 bases fit TRBD1. Germline V CDR1 and CDR2: SEHNR, FQNEAQ (reference sequence). V was clipped by 5 bases and J by 6 bases; unmatched bases: 8. The CDR3 length is 15 residues. The CDR3 region has the DNA TGTGCCAGCAGCAAGAGAGGACAGGGGGCACCTGAAGCTTTCTTT. Its translation: CASSKRGQGAPEAFF.

V usage is TRBV11-2 and J usage is TRBJ1-4, with 11 positions matching TRBD1. Germline CDR1 reads SGHAT; CDR2 reads FQNNGV. J lost 8 bases, V lost 5 bases, and 10 bases had no gene match. The CDR3 extends over 16 amino acids. CDR3 sequence: CASSPWGGQGEEKLFF. In DNA form, the CDR3 reads TGTGCCAGCAGCCCATGGGGGGGACAGGGGGAAGAAAAACTGTTTTTT.

This chain links TRBV7-3 with TRBJ2-3; TRBD2 matches at 10 bases. Germline V gene lookup returns CDR1 SGHTA and CDR2 FQGTGA. The trim removed 2 bases at V and 2 bases at J, leaving 4 bases unmatched. The CDR3 is 16 amino acids. CDR3 region: CASSLGAGGHTDTQYF. The CDR3 DNA sequence: TGTGCCAGCAGCTTAGGAGCGGGAGGGCACACAGATACGCAGTATTTT.

This clone came up a few times. This rearrangement joins TRBV7-2 to TRBJ2-7; 8 bases align to TRBD1. The CDR3 consists of 15 residues. Germline CDR1 and CDR2: SGHTA and FQGNSA. V lost 1 base to trimming and J lost 4 bases; unmatched junction nucleotides: 6. CDR3 region: CASSLVPGGLYEQYF. Here the CDR3 DNA reads TGTGCCAGCAGCTTAGTGCCAGGGGGCTTGTACGAGCAGTACTTC.

This chain links TRBV11-3 with TRBJ2-7; 8 bases align to TRBD2. J gave up 5 bases and V 5 bases, and 11 bases lay outside the gene matches. This CDR3 comprises 15 residues. CDR1 is SGHNT, CDR2 YENEEA, per germline. CDR3 DNA: TGTGCCAGCAGCCAAGGGACTAGTCGAAACGACGAGCAGTACTTC. Encoded protein: CASSQGTSRNDEQYF. Filled out from reference TRBV11-3 and TRBJ2-7, the complete variable domain reads EAGVVQSPRYKIIEKKQPVAFWCNPISGHNTLYWYLQNLGQGPELLIRYENEEAVDDSQLPKDRFSAERLKGVDSTLKIQPAELGDSAVYLCASSQGTSRNDEQYFGPGTRLTVT.

The V gene is TRBV4-3, the J gene TRBJ2-7, with a tentative D call TRBD1 (6 bases). There are 14 residues in the CDR3. CDR1 and CDR2 from the germline V gene are LGHNA and YSLEER. Between the trimmed V and J ends, which lost 2 bases and 3 bases, there was a span of 11 bases. DNA of the CDR3: TGCGCCAGCAGCCAAAACAGGGATCTCTACGAGCAGTACTTC. Amino acids: CASSQNRDLYEQYF.

The chain uses TRBV19 and TRBJ2-1; D remains unclear. Germline loops: CDR1 LNHDA, CDR2 SQIVND (reference sequence). The length of the CDR3 is 14 residues. V shed 5 bases and J shed 0 bases, with 8 bases lying between them. In DNA form, the CDR3 reads TGTGCCAGTAGTGAAGAAGCCTCCTACAATGAGCAGTTCTTC. Protein sequence: CASSEEASYNEQFF.

The chain couples TRBV29-1 to TRBJ2-1; TRBD2 matches 9 bases. Germline-derived CDR1 and CDR2 are SQVTM and ANQGSEA. There are 17 residues in the CDR3. V lost 3 bases, J lost 4 bases, and 13 bases stayed unmatched. The CDR3 DNA reads as TGCAGCGTTGACAGGGGGTTCGGGGCGGGAGGGTACAATGAGCAGTTCTTC. Its translation: CSVDRGFGAGGYNEQFF.

The V call is TRBV7-6, the J call TRBJ2-5, with D perhaps TRBD1 (5 bases). V was clipped by 0 bases and J by 3 bases, with 8 bases between them. CDR1 is SGHVS and CDR2 is FNYEAQ in the germline V gene. This CDR3 has 14 amino acids. The CDR3 spells CASSLAGHKETQYF. In DNA, the CDR3 is TGTGCCAGCAGCTTAGCCGGACACAAAGAGACCCAGTACTTC.

The chain couples TRBV7-9 to TRBJ2-5; TRBD1 aligns across 7 bases. V lost 5 bases to trimming and J lost 9 bases; unmatched junction nucleotides: 6. Germline CDR1 reads SEHNR; CDR2 reads FQNEAQ (reference sequence). The CDR3 loop spans 12 amino acids. DNA of the CDR3: TGTGCCAGCAGCCATGAAACAGGGGCCCAGTACTTC. It yields the protein CASSHETGAQYF.

V usage is TRBV6-1 and J usage is TRBJ2-2, with 7 bases matching TRBD1. The CDR3 covers 15 residues. Germline V CDR1 and CDR2: MNHNS, SASEGT. The V gene end was trimmed by 4 bases and the J gene end by 8 bases; junction bases not matched to a gene: 10. For the CDR3, the DNA is TGTGCCAGCAGTGGAGGGGGCCGGGGCACTGGGGAGCTGTTTTTT. It is translated as CASSGGGRGTGELFF.

The V gene is TRBV6-5, the J gene TRBJ1-1; D might be TRBD1 (5 bases). Germline V gene lookup returns CDR1 MNHEY and CDR2 SVGAGI. The CDR3 extends over 15 amino acids. The V and J ends lost 5 bases and 2 bases respectively, with 15 bases between them. CDR3 region: CASSLYTGVNTEAFF. The DNA of the CDR3 is TGTGCCAGCAGTCTGTATACGGGGGTAAACACTGAAGCTTTCTTT.

The V gene is TRBV5-6, the J gene TRBJ1-2; TRBD1 aligns across 10 bases. With V trimmed by 4 bases and J by 3 bases, 6 bases remained unmatched. CDR3 length: 15 residues. Germline-derived CDR1 and CDR2 are SGHDT and YYEEEE. CDR3 residues: CASSQRQGAYYGYTF. The CDR3 DNA follows: TGTGCCAGCAGCCAAAGACAGGGGGCCTACTATGGCTACACCTTC.

V is TRBV5-4 and J is TRBJ1-2; D possibly corresponds to TRBD1 (6 bases). The V gene's germline CDR1 is SGHNT and CDR2 YYREEE (reference sequence). The CDR3 is made up of 13 amino acids. Trimming removed 2 bases at V and 6 bases at J, with 11 bases between. The CDR3 spells CASSFTGRDGYTF. CDR3 nucleotides: TGTGCCAGCAGCTTCACAGGGAGAGATGGCTACACCTTC.

In this sample, this clone turned up once. CDR3: CASSQPTGYNEQFF. Written as DNA, the CDR3 is TGCGCCAGCAGCCAGCCGACAGGGTACAATGAGCAGTTCTTC. The chain joins TRBV4-1 to TRBJ2-1; TRBD1 aligns across 7 bases. V lost 3 bases to trimming and J lost 4 bases; unmatched junction nucleotides: 3. This CDR3 region has 14 residues. Germline assignment: CDR1 MGHRA and CDR2 YSYEKL.

V gene TRBV15 combines with J gene TRBJ1-1; 9 bases map to TRBD1. In germline, CDR1 is LNHNV, CDR2 YYDKDF (reference sequence). This CDR3 spans 16 amino acids. The trim removed 1 base at V and 1 base at J, leaving 4 bases unmatched. The DNA for the CDR3 is TGTGCCACCAGCAGAGCCCCGGGACAGGGGAACACTGAAGCTTTCTTT. It specifies CATSRAPGQGNTEAFF.